The 21 T cell receptor beta chains presented below share a single source sample, sequenced in a study of cytomegalovirus exposure and HLA in healthy donors. In the PCR, 60 Vbeta and 13 Jbeta primers were used. The table came from immunoSEQ multiplex PCR; TCRdb's copy has only in-frame clones and leaves some out. The data show approximately 250,000 clones, 70% to 90% seen once. The sequenced sample was PBMCs. These TCRs come from a girl aged 2 to 9 in good health and CMV-seronegative.

The rearrangement joins TRBV2 to TRBJ1-6; possibly TRBD1 for D (5 bases). CDR1 and CDR2 (germline): SNHLY, FYNNEI. The CDR3 has 13 amino acids. The V gene lost 7 bases and the J gene lost 7 bases, with 11 bases spanning the gap. The CDR3 loop is CASTLRQNSPLHF. The CDR3 nucleotides are TGTGCCAGCACCCTCCGACAGAATTCACCCCTCCACTTT.

The J gene is TRBJ2-7, the V gene TRBV19; D call uncertain. Looked up from germline, CDR1 is LNHDA and CDR2 is SQIVND (reference sequence). Trimming left V 6 bases short and J 0 bases short, with 12 bases between. The CDR3 has 14 amino acids. CDR3 sequence reads: CASSVRVHSYEQYF. The CDR3 bases are TGTGCCAGTAGCGTACGGGTCCACTCCTACGAGCAGTACTTC.

The rearrangement uses TRBV6-6 and TRBJ1-2, with TRBD1 matching 9 bases. The CDR3 consists of 16 residues. Germline CDR1 and CDR2: MNHNY and SVGAGI (reference sequence). Trimming took 5 bases from V and 1 from J; bases not matched to a gene: 8. This chain's CDR3 is CASSLDRGGLNYGYTF. CDR3 sequence (DNA): TGTGCCAGCAGTCTGGACAGGGGTGGGCTTAACTATGGCTACACCTTC.

The chain carries TRBV28 and TRBJ1-5, with 9 bases that match TRBD1. The V and J ends lost 6 bases and 4 bases, in that order; junction bases with no gene match: 4. This CDR3 comprises 14 residues. Germline loops: CDR1 MDHEN, CDR2 SYDVKM. The CDR3 protein is CASRSTGGNQPQHF. The CDR3 nucleotides are TGTGCCAGCAGATCGACAGGGGGGAATCAGCCCCAGCATTTT. Supplemented by reference TRBV28 and TRBJ1-5, the full variable domain reads DVKVTQSSRYLVKRTGEKVFLECVQDMDHENMFWYRQDPGLGLRLIYFSYDVKMKEKGDIPEGYSVSREKKERFSLILESASTNQTSMYLCASRSTGGNQPQHFGDGTRLSIL.

The chain's CDR3 is CASSRMTSGRYNEQFF. CDR3 DNA sequence: TGTGCCAGCAGCCGCATGACTAGCGGCCGCTACAATGAGCAGTTCTTC. The chain carries TRBV4-2 and TRBJ2-1; 9 nucleotides agree with TRBD2. With V trimmed by 4 bases and J by 3 bases, 7 bases remained unmatched. The CDR3 is 16 amino acids. CDR1 and CDR2 (germline): LGHNA, YNFKEQ.

This clone was counted once. V usage is TRBV4-2 and J usage is TRBJ2-5, with D tentatively TRBD1 (6 bases). Trimming pared 4 bases from V and 2 bases from J, leaving 17 bases between. CDR3 length: 16 residues. Germline V gives CDR1 LGHNA, CDR2 YNFKEQ. The CDR3 bases are TGTGCCAGCAGCCGCACAGGGTGGATGGGGCAAGAGACCCAGTACTTC. Translating it yields CASSRTGWMGQETQYF.

The chain carries TRBV6-1 and TRBJ1-2; TRBD1 matches at 9 bases. V dropped 4 bases and J dropped 1; count of bases not matched to a gene: 10. This CDR3 has 17 amino acids. Germline-derived CDR1 and CDR2 are MNHNS and SASEGT. The CDR3 loop is CASSAGQGIIVNYGYTF. The CDR3 nucleotides read TGTGCCAGCAGTGCCGGACAGGGGATAATAGTTAACTATGGCTACACCTTC.

V usage is TRBV5-1 and J usage is TRBJ2-3; 10 nucleotides line up with TRBD2. Germline V gene data show CDR1 as SGHRS and CDR2 as YFSETQ. J gave up 1 base and V 6 bases, and 5 bases lay outside the gene matches. CDR3 size: 15 residues. The CDR3 nucleotides are TGCGCCAGCACCCAAGGACTAGCGGGCACAGATACGCAGTATTTT. It is translated as CASTQGLAGTDTQYF.

This chain connects TRBV7-8 to TRBJ2-4; D is ambiguous. CDR1 and CDR2 from the germline V gene are SGHVS and FQNEAQ. The ends were cut back, 0 bases at V and 4 bases at J, with 16 bases in the middle. This CDR3 region has 17 residues. In DNA, the CDR3 is TGTGCCAGCAGCTTAGCGGGTCAGGCAGGCACAAAAAACATTCAGTACTTC. Protein product: CASSLAGQAGTKNIQYF.

The chain couples TRBV4-2 to TRBJ1-5; TRBD1 matches 11 bases. This CDR3 comprises 18 residues. Germline V gene sequence: CDR1 LGHNA, CDR2 YNFKEQ. Losses at the gene ends were 3 bases for V and 1 base for J; bases not matched to a gene: 8. The CDR3 DNA reads as TGTGCCAGCAGCCATAGAGGGGGACAGGGGGGAAGCAATCAGCCCCAGCATTTT. Protein product: CASSHRGGQGGSNQPQHF.

The CDR3: CASSLGLKGGGEKLFF. The DNA for the CDR3 is TGCGCCAGCAGCTTGGGATTGAAGGGCGGAGGGGAAAAACTGTTTTTT. The chain uses TRBV5-1 and TRBJ1-4, with D unresolved. The CDR3 extends over 16 amino acids. The V end was cut by 0 bases, the J end by 8 bases, with 17 bases between. CDR1 and CDR2 (germline): SGHRS, YFSETQ.

The CDR3 DNA sequence: TGTGCCAGCAGCGCGACAGGGGCAAATCAGCCCCAGCATTTT. As protein: CASSATGANQPQHF. The chain carries TRBV5-5 and TRBJ1-5, with 8 bases fitting TRBD1. CDR1 and CDR2 from the germline V gene are SGHKS and YYEKEE (reference sequence). CDR3 length: 14 amino acids. The V gene end was trimmed by 4 bases and the J gene end by 4 bases; junction bases not matched to a gene: 4.

This clone showed up just a few times. CDR3 sequence reads: CASRSGAVNTEAFF. The CDR3 DNA reads as TGTGCCAGCAGATCAGGGGCGGTGAACACTGAAGCTTTCTTT. The chain carries TRBV6-5 and TRBJ1-1, with TRBD1 as a possible D gene (6 bases). Germline V gene lookup returns CDR1 MNHEY and CDR2 SVGAGI. Trimming removed 6 bases from V and 0 bases from J, with 11 bases in between. This CDR3 spans 14 amino acids.

V is TRBV4-1 and J is TRBJ2-7; D not certain. This CDR3 region has 17 residues. In germline, CDR1 is MGHRA, CDR2 YSYEKL. Trimming took 0 bases from V and 0 from J, leaving 15 bases between them. In DNA form, the CDR3 reads TGCGCCAGCAGCCAAGAAGCTAACTTTCCCTACTCCTACGAGCAGTACTTC. It translates to CASSQEANFPYSYEQYF.

This clone was counted only a few times. The junction departs from germline at one end; a sequencing error may be responsible. The chain uses TRBV4-1 and TRBJ1-6, with a possible D match to TRBD1 (5 bases). CDR1 is MGHRA and CDR2 is YSYEKL in the germline V gene. The CDR3 length is 13 residues. The chain's CDR3 is CASSQITTAPLDF. CDR3 DNA: TGCGCCAGCAGCCAAATAACGACAGCACCCTTGGACTTT.

The chain links TRBV7-9 to TRBJ2-3; TRBD2 matches at 8 bases. The CDR3 has 17 residues. V was clipped by 5 bases and J by 0 bases; unmatched bases: 10. Per the germline V gene, CDR1 is SEHNR and CDR2 is FQNEAQ (reference sequence). In DNA form, the CDR3 reads TGTGCCAGCAGCGTATCCCCCAGCGGGAGAAGCACAGATACGCAGTATTTT. It specifies CASSVSPSGRSTDTQYF.

J is TRBJ2-7 and V is TRBV4-2; 8 bases align to TRBD1. The CDR3 loop spans 15 amino acids. Looked up from germline, CDR1 is LGHNA and CDR2 is YNFKEQ. J was trimmed by 4 bases and V by 1 base; bases with no gene match: 6. CDR3 DNA: TGTGCCAGCAGCCAAGGACGGGACAGGTTGTACGAGCAGTACTTC. Translated: CASSQGRDRLYEQYF.

The chain uses TRBV5-1 and TRBJ2-2; 11 bases agree with TRBD1. The V gene end was trimmed by 4 bases and the J gene end by 6 bases; junction bases not matched to a gene: 5. Germline CDR1 and CDR2: SGHRS and YFSETQ. This CDR3 has 15 amino acids. Here the CDR3 reads CASSPGQGVAGELFF. The CDR3 region has the DNA TGCGCCAGCAGCCCGGGACAGGGGGTCGCCGGGGAGCTGTTTTTT.

CDR3 sequence: CASSRTVQETQYF. CDR3 bases: TGTGCCAGCAGCCGGACAGTCCAAGAGACCCAGTACTTC. The V call is TRBV7-3, the J call TRBJ2-5; possibly TRBD1 for D (6 bases). Per the germline V gene, CDR1 is SGHTA and CDR2 is FQGTGA. This CDR3 has 13 amino acids. Between the trimmed V and J ends, which lost 5 bases and 1 base, there was a span of 8 bases. Full variable domain (rest looked up from reference TRBV7-3 and TRBJ2-5): GAGVSQTPSNKVTEKGKYVELRCDPISGHTALYWYRQSLGQGPEFLIYFQGTGAADDSGLPNDRFFAVRPEGSVSTLKIQRTERGDSAVYLCASSRTVQETQYFGPGTRLLVL.

This chain connects TRBV6-6 to TRBJ2-7; a weak D match, TRBD1 (6 bases). V shed 0 bases and J shed 1 base, with 13 bases lying between them. The germline V gene encodes CDR1 MNHNY and CDR2 SVGAGI (reference sequence). The CDR3 contains 16 residues. CDR3 protein: CASSYSMSGASYEQYF. As DNA, the CDR3 is TGTGCCAGCAGTTACTCGATGTCAGGGGCGTCCTACGAGCAGTACTTC.

This clone has a handful of counts. The chain combines TRBV30 with TRBJ1-1, with D tentatively TRBD1 (5 bases). Germline V gene data show CDR1 as GTSNPN and CDR2 as SVGIG (reference sequence). The CDR3 contains 13 residues. V lost 4 bases, J lost 1 base, and 10 bases lay in between. CDR3: CAWTLGANTEAFF. The CDR3 bases are TGTGCCTGGACCTTAGGGGCGAACACTGAAGCTTTCTTT. Looking up the rest from reference TRBV30 and TRBJ1-1 gives the full variable domain: SQTIHQWPATLVQPVGSPLSLECTVEGTSNPNLYWYRQAAGRGLQLLFYSVGIGQISSEVPQNLSASRPQDRQFILSSKKLLLSDSGFYLCAWTLGANTEAFFGQGTRLTVV.